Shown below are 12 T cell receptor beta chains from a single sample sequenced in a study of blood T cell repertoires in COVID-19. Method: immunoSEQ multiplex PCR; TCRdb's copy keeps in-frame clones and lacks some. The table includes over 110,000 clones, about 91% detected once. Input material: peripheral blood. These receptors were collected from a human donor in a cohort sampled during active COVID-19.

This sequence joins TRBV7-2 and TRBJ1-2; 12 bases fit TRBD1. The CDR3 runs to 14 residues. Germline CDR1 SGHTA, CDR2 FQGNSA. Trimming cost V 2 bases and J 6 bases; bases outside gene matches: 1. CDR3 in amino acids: CASSLRDRGHGYTF. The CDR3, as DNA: TGTGCCAGCAGCTTAAGGGACAGGGGGCATGGCTACACCTTC.

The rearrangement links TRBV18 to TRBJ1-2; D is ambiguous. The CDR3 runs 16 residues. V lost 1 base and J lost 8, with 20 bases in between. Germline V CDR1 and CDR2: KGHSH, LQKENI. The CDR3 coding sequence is TGTGCCAGCTCACCACAGCGTTTCAGCCCACATGGGGGCTACACCTTC. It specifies CASSPQRFSPHGGYTF.

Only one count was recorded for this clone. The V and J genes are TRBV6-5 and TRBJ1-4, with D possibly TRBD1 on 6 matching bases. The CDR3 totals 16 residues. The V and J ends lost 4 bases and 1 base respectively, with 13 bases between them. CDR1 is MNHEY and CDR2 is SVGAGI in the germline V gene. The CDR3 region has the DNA TGTGCCAGCAGTTTTACAGGGTGGGAAACTAATGAAAAACTGTTTTTT. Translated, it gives CASSFTGWETNEKLFF.

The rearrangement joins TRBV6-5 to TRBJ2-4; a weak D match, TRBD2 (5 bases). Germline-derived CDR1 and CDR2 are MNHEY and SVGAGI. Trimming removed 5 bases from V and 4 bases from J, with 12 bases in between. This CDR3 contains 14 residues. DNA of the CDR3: TGTGCCAGCAGTATCGGGGTCTCTAAAAACATTCAGTACTTC. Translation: CASSIGVSKNIQYF.

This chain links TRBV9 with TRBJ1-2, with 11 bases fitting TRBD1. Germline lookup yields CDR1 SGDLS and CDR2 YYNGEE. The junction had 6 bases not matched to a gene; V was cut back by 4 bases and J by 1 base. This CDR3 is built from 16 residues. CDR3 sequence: CASSRGQGAHNYGYTF. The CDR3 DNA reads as TGTGCCAGCAGCAGAGGACAGGGGGCGCATAACTATGGCTACACCTTC. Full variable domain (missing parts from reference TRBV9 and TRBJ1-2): DSGVTQTPKHLITATGQRVTLRCSPRSGDLSVYWYQQSLDQGLQFLIQYYNGEERAKGNILERFSAQQFPDLHSELNLSSLELGDSALYFCASSRGQGAHNYGYTFGSGTRLTVV.

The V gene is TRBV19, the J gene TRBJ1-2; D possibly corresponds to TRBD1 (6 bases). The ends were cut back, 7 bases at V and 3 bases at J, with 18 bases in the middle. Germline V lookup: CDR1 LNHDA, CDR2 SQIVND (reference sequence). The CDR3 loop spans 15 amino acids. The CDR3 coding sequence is TGTGCCAGTATTGGGACAACTCGTAGAGACTATGGCTACACCTTC. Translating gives CASIGTTRRDYGYTF.

For the CDR3, the DNA is TGTGCCAGCACCCGGGACAGGGGAAATCAGCCCCAGCATTTT. It translates to CASTRDRGNQPQHF. The chain joins TRBV6-5 to TRBJ1-5; TRBD1 matches at 10 bases. J lost 4 bases, V lost 7 bases, and 4 bases had no gene match. CDR1 MNHEY and CDR2 SVGAGI come from the germline V gene. This CDR3 region has 14 residues.

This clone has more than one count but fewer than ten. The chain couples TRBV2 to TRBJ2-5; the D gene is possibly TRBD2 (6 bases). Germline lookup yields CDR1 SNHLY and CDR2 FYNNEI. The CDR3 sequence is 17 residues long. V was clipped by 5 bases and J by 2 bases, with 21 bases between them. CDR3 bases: TGTGCCAGCAGTCCCAAGGCGGACTATATGATTCAAGAGACCCAGTACTTC. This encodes CASSPKADYMIQETQYF.

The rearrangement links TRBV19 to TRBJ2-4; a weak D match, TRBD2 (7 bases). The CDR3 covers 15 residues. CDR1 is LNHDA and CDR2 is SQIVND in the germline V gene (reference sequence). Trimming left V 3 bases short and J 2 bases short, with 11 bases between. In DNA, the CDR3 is TGTGCCAGTAGTATTCGCGGGGGCTCCAAAAACATTCAGTACTTC. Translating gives CASSIRGGSKNIQYF.

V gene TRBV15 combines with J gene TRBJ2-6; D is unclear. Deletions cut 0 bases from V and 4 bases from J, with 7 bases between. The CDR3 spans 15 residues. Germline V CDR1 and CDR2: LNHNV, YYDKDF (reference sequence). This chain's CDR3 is CATSRDEAGANVLTF. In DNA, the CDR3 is TGTGCCACCAGCAGAGATGAGGCCGGGGCCAACGTCCTGACTTTC.

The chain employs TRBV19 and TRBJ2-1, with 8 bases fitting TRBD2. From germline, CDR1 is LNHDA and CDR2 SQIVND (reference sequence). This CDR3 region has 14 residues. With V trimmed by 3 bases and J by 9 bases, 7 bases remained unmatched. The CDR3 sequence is CASSISGVRGEQFF. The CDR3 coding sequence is TGTGCCAGTAGTATTAGCGGGGTCCGAGGTGAGCAGTTCTTC.

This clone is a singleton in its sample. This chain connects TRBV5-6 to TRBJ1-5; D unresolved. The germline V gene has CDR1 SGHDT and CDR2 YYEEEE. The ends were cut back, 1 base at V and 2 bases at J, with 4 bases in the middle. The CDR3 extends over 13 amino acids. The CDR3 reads CASSLTGNQPQHF. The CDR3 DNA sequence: TGTGCCAGCAGCTTGACAGGCAATCAGCCCCAGCATTTT.